This T cell receptor beta chain derives from a study of shared clonotypes between healthy human individuals. V lost 5 bases to trimming and J lost 1 base, with 15 bases between them. Germline V lookup: CDR1 SGHVS, CDR2 FQNEAQ. The CDR3 has 15 amino acids. Data came from immunoSEQ multiplex PCR; TCRdb stores just in-frame clones and leaves some out. Found here are roughly 1,000,000 clones, 70% to 80% of them singletons; the top ten hold 0.5% to 0.6%. This clonotype was obtained from a man aged 18 to 29 in good health. Some clones in this sample may be carry-over from other donors' samples. The sequencing sample was made of memory CD4+ T cells from PBMCs. Subset denoted: CD45RA-negative fraction. The chain couples TRBV7-8 to TRBJ2-7; unclear D gene. CDR3 loop: CASSPPVWISYEQYF. The CDR3 DNA reads TGTGCCAGCAGCCCCCCTGTGTGGATTTCCTACGAGCAGTACTTC.